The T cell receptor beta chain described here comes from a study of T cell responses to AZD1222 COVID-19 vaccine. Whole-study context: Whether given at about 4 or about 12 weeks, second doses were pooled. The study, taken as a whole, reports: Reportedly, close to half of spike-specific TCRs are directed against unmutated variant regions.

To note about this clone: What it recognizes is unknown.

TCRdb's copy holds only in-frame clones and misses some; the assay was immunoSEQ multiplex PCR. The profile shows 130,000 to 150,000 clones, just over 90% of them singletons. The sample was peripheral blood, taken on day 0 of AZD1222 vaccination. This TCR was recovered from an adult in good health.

The CDR3 loop reads CASSSPTGRGHF. CDR3 DNA: TGTGCCAGCAGTTCCCCGACAGGGAGGGGACATTTT. This chain uses TRBV28 with TRBJ1-5; 7 positions match TRBD1. Losses at the gene ends were 4 bases for V and 16 bases for J; bases not matched to a gene: 10. This CDR3 has 12 amino acids. Germline assignment: CDR1 MDHEN and CDR2 SYDVKM. The full variable domain, in which reference TRBV28 and TRBJ1-5 provide the parts outside the CDR3, is DVKVTQSSRYLVKRTGEKVFLECVQDMDHENMFWYRQDPGLGLRLIYFSYDVKMKEKGDIPEGYSVSREKKERFSLILESASTNQTSMYLCASSSPTGRGHFGDGTRLSIL.